This is a list of T cell receptor beta chains from one sample in a study of blood T cell repertoires in COVID-19. Sequencing used immunoSEQ multiplex PCR; TCRdb keeps in-frame clones, though not all of them. This sample carries about 210,000 clones, approximately 85% of them seen once, and the ten largest clones take about 2.5%. The source material was peripheral blood. Receptor source: a woman between 70 and 85 years old with COVID-19, enrolled during active disease. Each CDR3 is given with its conserved first and last residue. A D gene is named only where the DNA matches it firmly. Only part of the rows carry a size: once, few, many, or a class if the clone is expanded.

size,V,D,length,J,CDR3,DNA
NA,TRBV7-8,NA,14,TRBJ2-4,CASSSTGRANIQYF,TGTGCCAGCAGCTCCACAGGGCGGGCCAACATTCAGTACTTC
NA,TRBV4-3,NA,16,TRBJ1-6,CASSSRFRDTNSPLHF,TGCGCCAGCAGCTCTCGTTTCCGGGACACAAATTCACCCCTCCACTTT
NA,TRBV3-1/TRBV3-2,TRBD1,18,TRBJ1-2,CASSPGRTGGESNYGYTF,TGTGCCAGCAGCCCGGGTCGGACAGGGGGGGAATCTAACTATGGCTACACCTTC
NA,TRBV7-3,NA,17,TRBJ1-2,CASSSVRVTVANYGYTF,TGTGCCAGCAGCTCCGTTAGAGTAACAGTAGCTAACTATGGCTACACCTTC
once,TRBV4-2,NA,15,TRBJ1-1,CASSPRQDTNTEAFF,TGTGCCAGCAGCCCCCGACAGGACACGAACACTGAAGCTTTCTTT
NA,TRBV2,NA,14,TRBJ1-3,CASRPTDSGNTMYF,TGTGCCAGCAGACCGACAGACTCTGGAAACACCATGTATTTT
NA,TRBV4-3,TRBD1,15,TRBJ1-2,CASSQNDRVDYGYTF,TGCGCCAGCAGCCAGAACGACAGGGTCGACTATGGCTACACCTTC
few,TRBV24-1,TRBD2,15,TRBJ2-3,CATSDLAGGSDTQYF,TGTGCCACCAGTGATCTAGCGGGGGGCTCAGATACGCAGTATTTT
NA,TRBV19,TRBD2,14,TRBJ2-2,CASSRLAGGGELFF,TGTGCCAGTAGTCGTCTAGCGGGGGGCGGGGAGCTGTTTTTT
NA,TRBV30,TRBD1,15,TRBJ1-1,CAWSTATGADTEAFF,TGTGCCTGGAGTACGGCTACAGGGGCTGACACTGAAGCTTTCTTT
NA,TRBV7-3,NA,18,TRBJ2-1,CASSSRPRTETAGGEQFF,TGTGCCAGCAGCTCCCGGCCCCGGACTGAGACGGCGGGCGGGGAGCAGTTCTTC
NA,TRBV18,TRBD1,15,TRBJ2-7,CASSPSGTGSYEQYF,TGTGCCAGCTCACCATCCGGGACAGGGTCCTACGAGCAGTACTTC
once,TRBV2,NA,13,TRBJ1-2,CASKLRGEDGYTF,TGTGCCAGCAAGCTCCGGGGAGAGGATGGCTACACCTTC
NA,TRBV7-2,TRBD2,18,TRBJ2-3,CASSLGGGRGSYTDTQYF,TGTGCCAGCAGCTTAGGCGGCGGGAGGGGTTCATACACAGATACGCAGTATTTT
NA,TRBV7-3,NA,13,TRBJ2-1,CASSSIPSEEQFF,TGTGCCAGCAGCTCCATCCCCTCGGAGGAGCAGTTCTTC
NA,TRBV19,NA,13,TRBJ1-1,CASSYPGSPEAFF,TGTGCCAGTAGTTATCCAGGGTCCCCTGAAGCTTTCTTT
NA,TRBV4-1,NA,15,TRBJ2-5,CASSSSGVGQETQYF,TGCGCCAGCAGCTCCTCCGGGGTCGGCCAAGAGACCCAGTACTTC
NA,TRBV4-2,TRBD2,16,TRBJ2-2,CASGAGGPSGTGELFF,TGTGCCAGCGGGGCGGGAGGGCCTAGCGGCACCGGGGAGCTGTTTTTT
NA,TRBV5-1,NA,18,TRBJ2-7,CASSLAEQNQGSTYEQYF,TGCGCCAGCAGCTTGGCTGAACAGAACCAGGGGAGCACCTACGAGCAGTACTTC
NA,TRBV6-5,NA,13,TRBJ1-2,CASSYSRDRGYTF,TGTGCCAGCAGTTACTCCCGGGATCGGGGCTACACCTTC
few,TRBV7-2,TRBD1,15,TRBJ1-2,CASSLAGTGNYGYTF,TGTGCCAGCAGCTTAGCCGGGACAGGGAACTATGGCTACACCTTC
NA,TRBV7-3,NA,13,TRBJ2-5,CASSNGVSETQYF,TGTGCCAGCAGCAACGGGGTTTCAGAGACCCAGTACTTC
NA,TRBV1,NA,16,TRBJ1-5,CTSSQVTDYSNQPQHF,TGCACCAGCAGCCAAGTAACAGATTATAGCAATCAGCCCCAGCATTTT
NA,TRBV11-2,TRBD2,16,TRBJ2-2,CASSFSGGAATGELFF,TGTGCCAGCAGCTTTAGCGGGGGGGCCGCAACCGGGGAGCTGTTTTTT
NA,TRBV3-1/TRBV3-2,NA,16,TRBJ2-1,CASSHATSSRTAEQFF,TGTGCCAGCAGCCATGCTACTAGCTCACGCACGGCTGAGCAGTTCTTC
NA,TRBV21-1,NA,18,TRBJ1-4,CASSKGSLSVRLGEKLFF,TGTGCCAGCAGCAAAGGAAGTCTTAGCGTTCGACTTGGTGAAAAACTGTTTTTT
NA,TRBV6-5,NA,15,TRBJ1-2,CASTPGGRQTYGYTF,TGTGCCAGCACCCCTGGCGGGCGGCAGACGTATGGCTACACCTTC
NA,TRBV5-5,NA,16,TRBJ1-2,CASSLAAGSANYGYTF,TGTGCCAGCAGCTTGGCTGCAGGGTCTGCTAACTATGGCTACACCTTC
once,TRBV19,TRBD1,16,TRBJ2-2,CASSLGQGSNTGELFF,TGTGCCAGTAGTCTCGGACAGGGCTCGAACACCGGGGAGCTGTTTTTT
NA,TRBV18,TRBD1,14,TRBJ1-4,CASSPKGAGEKLFF,TGTGCCAGCTCGCCCAAGGGGGCGGGTGAAAAACTGTTTTTT
NA,TRBV7-2,NA,16,TRBJ1-5,CASSLVRGNSNQPQHF,TGTGCCAGCAGCTTAGTGCGGGGCAATAGCAATCAGCCCCAGCATTTT
NA,TRBV27,TRBD2,19,TRBJ2-2,CASSLWGLAGGPGTGELFF,TGTGCCAGCAGTTTATGGGGTCTAGCGGGGGGGCCTGGGACCGGGGAGCTGTTTTTT
NA,TRBV7-2,NA,16,TRBJ2-2,CASRKDIGGMTGELFF,TGTGCCAGCCGTAAGGACATAGGGGGAATGACCGGGGAGCTGTTTTTT
NA,TRBV2,TRBD2,15,TRBJ2-1,CASSDNRGGRNEQFF,TGTGCCAGCAGTGATAATCGGGGGGGCCGGAATGAGCAGTTCTTC
once,TRBV6-2/TRBV6-3,TRBD2,14,TRBJ2-1,CASSGTRGGREQFF,TGTGCCAGCAGTGGGACGCGGGGGGGCCGGGAGCAGTTCTTC
NA,TRBV11-1,TRBD1,14,TRBJ2-1,CASSTTGYYNEQFF,TGTGCCAGCAGCACGACAGGGTATTACAATGAGCAGTTCTTC
NA,TRBV5-4,NA,13,TRBJ2-2,CASSLGLSGELFF,TGTGCCAGCAGCCTAGGACTGTCCGGGGAGCTGTTTTTT
NA,TRBV7-3,TRBD2,17,TRBJ2-3,CASSFGLAGGRADTQYF,TGTGCCAGCAGCTTCGGACTAGCGGGGGGGCGAGCAGATACGCAGTATTTT
NA,TRBV6-1,NA,16,TRBJ1-4,CASSEGGGLTNEKLFF,TGTGCCAGCAGTGAAGGGGGGGGGTTGACTAATGAAAAACTGTTTTTT
NA,TRBV12-3/TRBV12-4,TRBD2,13,TRBJ2-1,CASSLAHSGEQFF,TGTGCCAGCAGTTTAGCTCATAGCGGGGAGCAGTTCTTC
NA,TRBV19,TRBD1,14,TRBJ2-7,CASSLTGTPYEQYF,TGTGCCAGTAGTTTGACAGGGACGCCCTACGAGCAGTACTTC
NA,TRBV7-6,NA,15,TRBJ1-5,CASSLATGRNQPQHF,TGTGCCAGCAGCTTAGCAACAGGGCGGAATCAGCCCCAGCATTTT
NA,TRBV9,TRBD2,16,TRBJ2-2,CASSVLAGGSTGELFF,TGTGCCAGCAGCGTACTAGCGGGGGGGAGCACCGGGGAGCTGTTTTTT
NA,TRBV5-1,NA,15,TRBJ2-2,CASSLIVASPGELFF,TGCGCCAGCAGCTTGATTGTGGCCTCACCGGGGGAGCTGTTTTTT
NA,TRBV19,NA,13,TRBJ1-2,CASGAGVTYGYTF,TGTGCCAGTGGGGCGGGGGTTACCTATGGCTACACCTTC
NA,TRBV7-2,NA,13,TRBJ1-3,CASSLGGWGTIYF,TGTGCCAGCAGCTTAGGGGGCTGGGGCACCATATATTTT
NA,TRBV6-2/TRBV6-3,TRBD1,15,TRBJ1-1,CASSYRTGRNTEAFF,TGTGCCAGCAGTTATCGGACAGGGAGGAACACTGAAGCTTTCTTT
NA,TRBV6-5,TRBD1,13,TRBJ1-4,CASRGDRVGKLFF,TGTGCCAGCAGGGGGGACAGGGTTGGAAAACTGTTTTTT
NA,TRBV4-3,TRBD1,14,TRBJ1-2,CASSYRQGDYGYTF,TGCGCCAGCAGCTACCGACAGGGGGACTATGGCTACACCTTC
NA,TRBV5-1,TRBD1,18,TRBJ1-1,CASSLTYPGQGMNTEAFF,TGCGCCAGCAGCTTGACATATCCGGGACAGGGGATGAACACTGAAGCTTTCTTT
NA,TRBV2,NA,15,TRBJ1-2,CASSESRPLGHGYTF,TGTGCCAGCAGTGAGTCTCGCCCCTTGGGGCATGGCTACACCTTC
NA,TRBV24-1,NA,15,TRBJ2-2,CATSDPMRRTGELFF,TGTGCCACCAGTGATCCCATGCGGAGAACCGGGGAGCTGTTTTTT
NA,TRBV4-2,NA,12,TRBJ1-1,CASSQVTGEAFF,TGTGCCAGCAGCCAAGTAACAGGGGAAGCTTTCTTT
NA,TRBV4-2,NA,15,TRBJ2-3,CASSQDPGEADTQYF,TGTGCCAGCAGCCAAGATCCGGGAGAGGCAGATACGCAGTATTTT
NA,TRBV18,NA,13,TRBJ1-6,CASSPISESPLHF,TGTGCCAGCTCACCGATAAGCGAGTCACCCCTCCACTTT